These T cell receptor beta chains were read from a single sample in a study of cytomegalovirus exposure and HLA in healthy donors. Sequenced by immunoSEQ multiplex PCR; TCRdb stores in-frame clones only, minus some. The top ten clones hold over 5% of a sample with 190,000 or so clones, about 81% of them seen once. The source material was PBMCs. These receptors were taken from a woman aged 45-60 years in good health and CMV-seropositive. Both conserved end residues are part of each CDR3. A D gene is named only where the DNA matches it firmly. Size tells how often a clone was seen (once, few, many) or the class of an expanded clone, and some rows leave it out.

size	V	J	D	CDR3	DNA
-	TRBV30	TRBJ1-4	-	CAWSVRGMREKLFF	TGTGCCTGGAGTGTAAGAGGGATGAGGGAAAAACTGTTTTTT
-	TRBV19	TRBJ1-4	-	CASSLRATNEKLFF	TGTGCCAGTAGTTTGAGAGCAACTAATGAAAAACTGTTTTTT
once	TRBV10-2	TRBJ1-3	-	CASSEKGDTIYF	TGCGCCAGCAGTGAAAAGGGAGACACCATATATTTT
-	TRBV28	TRBJ1-6	-	CASSSGGENSPLHF	TGTGCCAGCAGTTCAGGCGGGGAAAATTCACCCCTCCACTTT
-	TRBV7-2	TRBJ1-3	TRBD1	CASSPRQGNTIYF	TGTGCCAGCAGCCCCCGACAGGGGAACACCATATATTTT
-	TRBV5-1	TRBJ2-1	TRBD2	CASSLGTSDHHNEQFF	TGCGCCAGCAGCTTGGGGACTAGCGACCATCACAATGAGCAGTTCTTC
-	TRBV15	TRBJ2-5	TRBD2	CATSPGLAGVGKETQYF	TGTGCCACCAGTCCGGGACTAGCGGGAGTCGGGAAAGAGACCCAGTACTTC
-	TRBV18	TRBJ1-2	TRBD1	CASSPGQTNYGYTF	TGTGCCAGCTCACCGGGACAGACTAACTATGGCTACACCTTC
-	TRBV7-3	TRBJ2-1	TRBD2	CASSPLAGGRGEQFF	TGTGCCAGCAGCCCCCTAGCGGGAGGTCGAGGTGAGCAGTTCTTC
few	TRBV9	TRBJ2-5	TRBD2	CASSVAMGLAGKETQYF	TGTGCCAGCAGCGTAGCTATGGGACTAGCGGGGAAAGAGACCCAGTACTTC
-	TRBV7-2	TRBJ2-7	TRBD1	CASSQSGQGYEQYF	TGTGCCAGCAGTCAATCGGGACAGGGCTACGAGCAGTACTTC
-	TRBV5-4	TRBJ2-7	TRBD2	CASSLAWAGGVYEQYF	TGTGCCAGCAGCTTGGCCTGGGCGGGGGGCGTCTACGAGCAGTACTTC
-	TRBV30	TRBJ1-2	-	CAWSFGLGYTF	TGTGCCTGGAGTTTTGGGCTCGGCTACACCTTC
-	TRBV2	TRBJ1-6	TRBD1	CASSTGVTSPLHF	TGTGCCAGCAGCACAGGGGTAACTTCACCCCTCCACTTT
-	TRBV9	TRBJ2-5	TRBD1	CASSVEDRGTETQYF	TGTGCCAGCAGCGTAGAGGACAGGGGAACGGAGACCCAGTACTTC
-	TRBV7-2	TRBJ1-3	TRBD1	CASSLVGGQGGMDTIYF	TGTGCCAGCAGCTTAGTCGGTGGACAGGGTGGTATGGACACCATATATTTT
-	TRBV18	TRBJ2-3	TRBD2	CASSPRTSRGIDTQYF	TGTGCCAGCTCACCCCGGACTAGCCGCGGGATAGATACGCAGTATTTT
-	TRBV7-2	TRBJ1-2	-	CASSLGGSDVYGYTF	TGTGCCAGCAGCTTAGGAGGGAGTGATGTCTATGGCTACACCTTC
-	TRBV19	TRBJ2-1	-	CASSIEVLAEQFF	TGTGCCAGTAGTATAGAGGTGCTAGCGGAGCAGTTCTTC
-	TRBV28	TRBJ2-6	-	CASSPFALRLDSGANVLTF	TGTGCCAGCAGTCCCTTTGCCTTGAGGTTGGACTCTGGGGCCAACGTCCTGACTTTC
-	TRBV6-5	TRBJ2-4	TRBD1	CASSYSTDRGNIQYF	TGTGCCAGCAGTTACTCGACGGACAGGGGTAACATTCAGTACTTC
once	TRBV28	TRBJ2-7	TRBD1	CASRGTEASYEQYF	TGTGCCAGCAGAGGGACAGAGGCGTCCTACGAGCAGTACTTC
-	TRBV27	TRBJ2-7	TRBD2	CASRWRGGGEQYF	TGTGCCAGCAGGTGGCGGGGGGGCGGCGAGCAGTACTTC
-	TRBV18	TRBJ1-3	TRBD1	CASSPPGQSSGNTIYF	TGTGCCAGCTCACCACCGGGACAGAGCTCTGGAAACACCATATATTTT
-	TRBV19	TRBJ2-2	-	CASSIVSQGYTGELFF	TGTGCCAGTAGTATAGTATCACAGGGTTACACCGGGGAGCTGTTTTTT
once	TRBV28	TRBJ1-6	-	CASSLGRVGNSPLHF	TGTGCCAGCAGTTTAGGGAGGGTAGGCAATTCACCCCTCCACTTT
-	TRBV6-6	TRBJ1-5	-	CASSYEGEGNQPQHF	TGTGCCAGCAGTTACGAAGGGGAAGGCAATCAGCCCCAGCATTTT
-	TRBV21-1	TRBJ2-5	-	CASSKDGGGTEETQYF	TGTGCCAGCAGCAAAGATGGGGGAGGCACGGAGGAGACCCAGTACTTC
-	TRBV10-3	TRBJ2-1	-	CAIRQGDEQFF	TGTGCCATCAGGCAGGGCGATGAGCAGTTCTTC